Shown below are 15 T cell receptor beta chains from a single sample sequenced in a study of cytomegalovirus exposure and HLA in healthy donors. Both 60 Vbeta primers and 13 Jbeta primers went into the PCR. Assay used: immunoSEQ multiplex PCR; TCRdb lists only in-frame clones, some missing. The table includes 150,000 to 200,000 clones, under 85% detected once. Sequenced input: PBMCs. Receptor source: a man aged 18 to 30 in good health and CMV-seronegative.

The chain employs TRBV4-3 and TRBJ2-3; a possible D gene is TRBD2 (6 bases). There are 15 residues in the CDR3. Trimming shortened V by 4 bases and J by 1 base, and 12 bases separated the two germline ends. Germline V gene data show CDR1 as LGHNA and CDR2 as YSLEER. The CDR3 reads CASSPEERGTDTQYF. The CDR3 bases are TGCGCCAGCAGCCCCGAGGAGCGGGGCACAGATACGCAGTATTTT.

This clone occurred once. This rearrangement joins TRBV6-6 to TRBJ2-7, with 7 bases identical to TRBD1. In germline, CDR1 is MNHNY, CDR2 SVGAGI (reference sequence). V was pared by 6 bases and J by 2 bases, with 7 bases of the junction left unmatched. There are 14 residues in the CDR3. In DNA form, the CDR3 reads TGTGCCAGCAGCCCCGGGACAGAAACCTACGAGCAGTACTTC. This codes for CASSPGTETYEQYF.

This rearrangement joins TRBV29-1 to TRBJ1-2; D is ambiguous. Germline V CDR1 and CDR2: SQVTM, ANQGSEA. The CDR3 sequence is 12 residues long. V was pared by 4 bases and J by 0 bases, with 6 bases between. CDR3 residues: CSVVTANYGYTF. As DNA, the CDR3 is TGCAGCGTTGTCACAGCTAACTATGGCTACACCTTC.

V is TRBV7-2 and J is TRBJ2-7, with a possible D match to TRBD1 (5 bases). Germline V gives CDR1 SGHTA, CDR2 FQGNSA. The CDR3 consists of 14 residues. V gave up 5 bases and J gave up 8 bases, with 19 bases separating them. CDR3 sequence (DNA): TGTGCCAGCAGCAACAGTGGGGCTACCCTGCAGCAGTACTTC. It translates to CASSNSGATLQQYF.

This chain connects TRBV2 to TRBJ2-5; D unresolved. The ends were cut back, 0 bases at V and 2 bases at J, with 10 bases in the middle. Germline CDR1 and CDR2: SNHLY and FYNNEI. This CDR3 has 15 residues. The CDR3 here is CASSEAQVSQETQYF. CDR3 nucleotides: TGTGCCAGCAGTGAAGCCCAGGTGTCTCAAGAGACCCAGTACTTC.

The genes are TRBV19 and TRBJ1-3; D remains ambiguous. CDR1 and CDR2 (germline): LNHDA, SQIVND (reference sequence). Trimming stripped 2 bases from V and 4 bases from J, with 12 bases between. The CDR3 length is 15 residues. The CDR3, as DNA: TGTGCCAGTAGTATACCCGGGAATGGCGGAAACACCATATATTTT. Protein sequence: CASSIPGNGGNTIYF.

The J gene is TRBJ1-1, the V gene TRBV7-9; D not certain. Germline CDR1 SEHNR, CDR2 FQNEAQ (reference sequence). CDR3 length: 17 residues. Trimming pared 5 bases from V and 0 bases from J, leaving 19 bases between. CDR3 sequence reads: CASSPPGWGKLNTEAFF. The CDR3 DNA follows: TGTGCCAGCAGCCCCCCGGGATGGGGAAAGTTGAACACTGAAGCTTTCTTT.

This chain's CDR3 is CASSFGTGGRSEQFF. CDR3 bases: TGTGCCAGCAGCTTCGGGACAGGGGGACGGAGTGAGCAGTTCTTC. The rearrangement joins TRBV7-9 to TRBJ2-1; TRBD1 aligns across 11 bases. Germline loops: CDR1 SEHNR, CDR2 FQNEAQ (reference sequence). This CDR3 comprises 15 residues. V shed 3 bases and J 9 bases; nucleotides not matched to a gene: 7.

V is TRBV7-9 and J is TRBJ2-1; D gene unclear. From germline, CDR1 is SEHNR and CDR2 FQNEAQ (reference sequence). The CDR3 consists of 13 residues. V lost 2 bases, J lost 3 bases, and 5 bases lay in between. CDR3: CASSLRSYNEQFF. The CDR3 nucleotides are TGTGCCAGCAGCTTAAGGAGCTACAATGAGCAGTTCTTC.

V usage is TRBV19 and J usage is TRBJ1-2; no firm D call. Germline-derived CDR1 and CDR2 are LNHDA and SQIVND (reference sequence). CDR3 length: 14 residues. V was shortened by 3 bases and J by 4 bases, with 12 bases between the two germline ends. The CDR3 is CASSIGSEVYGYTF. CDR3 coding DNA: TGTGCCAGTAGTATTGGGTCAGAGGTCTATGGCTACACCTTC.

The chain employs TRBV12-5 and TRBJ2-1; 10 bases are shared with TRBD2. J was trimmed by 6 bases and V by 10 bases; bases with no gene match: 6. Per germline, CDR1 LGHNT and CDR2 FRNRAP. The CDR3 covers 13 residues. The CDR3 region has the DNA TGTGCTACTGAGCGGGGGGGCGTCAATGAGCAGTTCTTC. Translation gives CATERGGVNEQFF.

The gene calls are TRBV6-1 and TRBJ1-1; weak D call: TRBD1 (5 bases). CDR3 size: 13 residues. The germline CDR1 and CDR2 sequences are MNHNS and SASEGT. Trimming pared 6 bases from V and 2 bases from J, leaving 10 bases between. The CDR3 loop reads CASRTQVNTEAFF. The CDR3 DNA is TGTGCCAGCAGGACACAGGTCAACACTGAAGCTTTCTTT.

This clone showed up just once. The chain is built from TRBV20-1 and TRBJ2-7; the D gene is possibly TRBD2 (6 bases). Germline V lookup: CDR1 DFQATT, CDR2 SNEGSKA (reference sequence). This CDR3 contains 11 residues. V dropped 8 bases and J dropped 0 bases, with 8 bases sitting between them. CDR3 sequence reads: CSLGGSYEQYF. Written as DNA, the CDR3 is TGCAGTCTGGGGGGCTCCTACGAGCAGTACTTC.

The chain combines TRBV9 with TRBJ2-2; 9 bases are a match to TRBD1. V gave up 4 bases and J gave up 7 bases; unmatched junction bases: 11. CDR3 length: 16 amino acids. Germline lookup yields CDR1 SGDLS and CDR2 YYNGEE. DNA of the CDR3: TGTGCCAGCAGCCTTCCCGGGACAGGGATACTCGGGGAGCTGTTTTTT. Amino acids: CASSLPGTGILGELFF.

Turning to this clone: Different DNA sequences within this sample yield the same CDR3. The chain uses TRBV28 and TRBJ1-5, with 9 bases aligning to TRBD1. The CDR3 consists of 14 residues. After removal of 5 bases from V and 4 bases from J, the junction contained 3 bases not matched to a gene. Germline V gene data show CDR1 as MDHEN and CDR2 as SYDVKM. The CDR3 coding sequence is TGTGCCAGCAGTCCCGACAGGGGGAATCAGCCCCAGCATTTT. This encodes CASSPDRGNQPQHF.